This TCR beta chain is from a study of high-grade serous ovarian cancer treatment subgroups. Study-level information: Mean per sample: about 14,000 reads, thousands of unique TCR beta rearrangements.

Tumor samples were taken before definitive surgery or chemotherapy. Germline V gene data show CDR1 as SNHLY and CDR2 as FYNNEI. This CDR3 region has 11 residues. Profiled with immunoSEQ multiplex PCR; TCRdb holds only in-frame clones, not every one. The sample contains roughly 2,600 clones, roughly 80% of which appear only once. Only one count was recorded for this clone. The antigen is not known. The study, taken as a whole, reports: Same-patient tumor repertoires overlapped at roughly 0.095 to 0.8; different patients barely overlapped. These tumor repertoires lack spatial information from bulk sequencing.

J is TRBJ2-5 and V is TRBV2; D perhaps matches TRBD1 (5 bases). The DNA end is more similar to TRBJ2-7, so the J call may be wrong. This clonotype originated in a human donor with high-grade serous ovarian cancer. Sequenced: tumor tissue. The CDR3 DNA sequence: TGTGCCAGCAGCCAGACAGACGAGCAGTACTTC. Protein product: CASSQTDEQYF.